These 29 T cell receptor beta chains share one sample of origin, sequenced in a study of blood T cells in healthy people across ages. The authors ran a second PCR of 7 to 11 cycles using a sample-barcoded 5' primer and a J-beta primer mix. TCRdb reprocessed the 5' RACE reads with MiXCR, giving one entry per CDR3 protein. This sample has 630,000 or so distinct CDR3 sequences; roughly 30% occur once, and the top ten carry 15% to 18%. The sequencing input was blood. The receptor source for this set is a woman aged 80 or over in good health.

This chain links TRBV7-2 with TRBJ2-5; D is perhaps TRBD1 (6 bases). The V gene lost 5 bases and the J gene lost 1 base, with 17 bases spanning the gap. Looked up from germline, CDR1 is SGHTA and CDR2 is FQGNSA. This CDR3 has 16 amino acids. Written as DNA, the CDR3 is TGTGCCAGCAGCCCTCGGACAGCCATAGTCCAAGAGACCCAGTACTTC. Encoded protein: CASSPRTAIVQETQYF.

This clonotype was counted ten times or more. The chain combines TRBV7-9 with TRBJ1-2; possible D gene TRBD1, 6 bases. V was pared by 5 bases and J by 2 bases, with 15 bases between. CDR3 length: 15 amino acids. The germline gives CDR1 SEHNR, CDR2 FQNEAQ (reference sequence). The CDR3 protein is CASSPPSQGNYGYTF. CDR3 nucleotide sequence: TGTGCCAGCAGCCCCCCATCCCAGGGGAACTATGGCTACACCTTC.

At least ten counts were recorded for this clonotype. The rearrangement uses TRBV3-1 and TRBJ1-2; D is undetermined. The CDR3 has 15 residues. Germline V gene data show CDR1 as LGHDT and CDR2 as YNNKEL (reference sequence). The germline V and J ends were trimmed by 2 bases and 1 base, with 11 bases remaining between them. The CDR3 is CASSQLGGVNYGYTF. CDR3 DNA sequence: TGTGCCAGCAGCCAACTCGGAGGAGTTAACTATGGCTACACCTTC. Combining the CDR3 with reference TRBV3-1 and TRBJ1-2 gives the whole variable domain DTAVSQTPKYLVTQMGNDKSIKCEQNLGHDTMYWYKQDSKKFLKIMFSYNNKELIINETVPNRFSPKSPDKAHLNLHINSLELGDSAVYFCASSQLGGVNYGYTFGSGTRLTVV.

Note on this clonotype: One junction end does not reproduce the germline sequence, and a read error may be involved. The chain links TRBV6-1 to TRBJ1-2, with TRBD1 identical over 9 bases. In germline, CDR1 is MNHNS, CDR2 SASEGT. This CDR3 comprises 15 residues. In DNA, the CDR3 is TGTGCCAGCAGTGAAGCGCTGGGACAGGGAGATGGCTGCACCTTC. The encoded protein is CASSEALGQGDGCTF.

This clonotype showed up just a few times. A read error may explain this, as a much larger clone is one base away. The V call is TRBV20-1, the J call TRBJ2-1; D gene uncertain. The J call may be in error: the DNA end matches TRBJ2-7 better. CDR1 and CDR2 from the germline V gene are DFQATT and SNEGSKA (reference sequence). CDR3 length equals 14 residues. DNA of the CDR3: TGCAGTGCTAGAGTACTGAAATCCTACAATGAGCAGTACTTC. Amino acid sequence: CSARVLKSYNEQYF.

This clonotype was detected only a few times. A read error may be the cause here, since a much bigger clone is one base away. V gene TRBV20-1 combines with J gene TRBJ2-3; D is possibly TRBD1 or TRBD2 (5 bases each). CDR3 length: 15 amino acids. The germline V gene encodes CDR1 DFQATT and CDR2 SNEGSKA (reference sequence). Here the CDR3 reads CSANNRRERGDAQYF. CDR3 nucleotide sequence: TGCAGTGCTAACAACAGGCGCGAGAGGGGAGATGCGCAGTATTTT.

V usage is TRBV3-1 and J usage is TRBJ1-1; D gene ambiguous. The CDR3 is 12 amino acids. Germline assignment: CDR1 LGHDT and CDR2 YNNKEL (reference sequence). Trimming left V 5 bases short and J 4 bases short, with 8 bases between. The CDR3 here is CASSNSLTEAFF. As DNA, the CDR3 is TGTGCCAGCAGCAACTCCCTCACTGAAGCTTTCTTT. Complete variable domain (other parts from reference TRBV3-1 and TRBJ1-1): DTAVSQTPKYLVTQMGNDKSIKCEQNLGHDTMYWYKQDSKKFLKIMFSYNNKELIINETVPNRFSPKSPDKAHLNLHINSLELGDSAVYFCASSNSLTEAFFGQGTRLTVV.

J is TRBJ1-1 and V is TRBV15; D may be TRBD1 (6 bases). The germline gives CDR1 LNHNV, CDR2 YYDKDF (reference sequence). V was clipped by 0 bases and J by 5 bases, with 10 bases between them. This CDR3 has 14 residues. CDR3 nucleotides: TGTGCCACCAGCAGAGATCGGGGGGCAACTGAAGCTTTCTTT. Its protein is CATSRDRGATEAFF.

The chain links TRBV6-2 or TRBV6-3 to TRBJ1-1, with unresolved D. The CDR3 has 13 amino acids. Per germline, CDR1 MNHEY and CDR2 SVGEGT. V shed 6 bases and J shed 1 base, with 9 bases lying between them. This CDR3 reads CASRYVQNTEAFF. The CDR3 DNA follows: TGTGCCAGCAGGTACGTACAGAACACTGAAGCTTTCTTT.

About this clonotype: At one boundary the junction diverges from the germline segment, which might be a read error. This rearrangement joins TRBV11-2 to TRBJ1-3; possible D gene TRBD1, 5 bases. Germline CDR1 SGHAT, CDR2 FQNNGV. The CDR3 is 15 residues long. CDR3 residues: CACSWGRGSGNTIYF. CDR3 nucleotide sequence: TGTGCCTGCAGCTGGGGCCGGGGGTCTGGAAACACCATATATTTT.

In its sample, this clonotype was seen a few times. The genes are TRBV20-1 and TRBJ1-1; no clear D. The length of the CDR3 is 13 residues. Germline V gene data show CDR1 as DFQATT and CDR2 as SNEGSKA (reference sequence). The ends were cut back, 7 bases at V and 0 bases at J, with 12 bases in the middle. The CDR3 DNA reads TGCAGTGGTCAAGGCCAGATGAACACTGAAGCTTTCTTT. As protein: CSGQGQMNTEAFF.

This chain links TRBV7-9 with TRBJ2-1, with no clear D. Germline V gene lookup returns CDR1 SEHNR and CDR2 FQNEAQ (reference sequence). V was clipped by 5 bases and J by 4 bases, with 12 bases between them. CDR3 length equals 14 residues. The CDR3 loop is CASSLSRLYNEQFF. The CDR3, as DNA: TGTGCCAGCAGCCTGTCCCGTTTATACAATGAGCAGTTCTTC.

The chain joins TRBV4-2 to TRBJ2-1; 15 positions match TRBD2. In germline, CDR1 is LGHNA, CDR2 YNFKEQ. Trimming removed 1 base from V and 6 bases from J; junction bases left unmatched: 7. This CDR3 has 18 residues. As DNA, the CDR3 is TGTGCCAGCAGCCAAGTTGGACTAGCGGGGGGGTTTCGCAATGAGCAGTTCTTC. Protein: CASSQVGLAGGFRNEQFF.

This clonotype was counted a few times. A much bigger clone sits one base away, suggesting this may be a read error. The CDR3 loop reads CASSLWRSSTDTQYF. The CDR3 DNA sequence: TGTGCCAGCAGCTTGTGGAGATCTAGCACAGATACGCAGTATTTT. The rearrangement joins TRBV5-5 to TRBJ2-3; unclear D gene. Germline V gene data show CDR1 as SGHKS and CDR2 as YYEKEE (reference sequence). This CDR3 has 15 amino acids. Trimming removed 1 base at V and 0 bases at J, with 9 bases between.

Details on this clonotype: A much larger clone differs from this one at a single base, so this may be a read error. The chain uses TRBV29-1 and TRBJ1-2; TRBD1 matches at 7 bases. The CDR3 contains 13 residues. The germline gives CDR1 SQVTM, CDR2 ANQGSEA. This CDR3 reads CSVDGRGPDGHTF. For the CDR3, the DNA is TGCAGCGTTGATGGAAGGGGGCCGGATGGCCACACCTTC.

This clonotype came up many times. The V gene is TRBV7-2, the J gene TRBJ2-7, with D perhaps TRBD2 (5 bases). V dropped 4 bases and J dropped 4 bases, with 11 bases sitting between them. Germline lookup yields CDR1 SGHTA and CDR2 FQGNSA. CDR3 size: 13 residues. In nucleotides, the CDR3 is TGTGCCAGCAGCTCCGGTACGGGGTACGAGCAGTACTTC. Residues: CASSSGTGYEQYF.

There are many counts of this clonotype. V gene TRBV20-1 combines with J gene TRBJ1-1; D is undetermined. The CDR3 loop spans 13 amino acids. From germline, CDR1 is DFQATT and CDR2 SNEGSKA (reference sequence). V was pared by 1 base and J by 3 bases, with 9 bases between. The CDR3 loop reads CSARGRRYTEAFF. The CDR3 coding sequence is TGCAGTGCTAGAGGGCGTCGGTACACTGAAGCTTTCTTT.

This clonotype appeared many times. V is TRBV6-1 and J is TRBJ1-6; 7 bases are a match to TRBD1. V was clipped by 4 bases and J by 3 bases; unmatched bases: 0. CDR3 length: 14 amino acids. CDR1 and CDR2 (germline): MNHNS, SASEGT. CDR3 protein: CASSGDSYNSPLHF. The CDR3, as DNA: TGTGCCAGCAGTGGGGACAGCTATAATTCACCCCTCCACTTT.

The CDR3 DNA reads as TGCAGCGTTGAAAGACTAGCGGGGGGCAATGAGCAGTTCTTC. It codes for CSVERLAGGNEQFF. The chain employs TRBV29-1 and TRBJ2-1; 13 bases align to TRBD2. Trimming cost V 2 bases and J 6 bases; bases outside gene matches: 1. Germline CDR1 SQVTM, CDR2 ANQGSEA. The CDR3 sequence is 14 residues long.

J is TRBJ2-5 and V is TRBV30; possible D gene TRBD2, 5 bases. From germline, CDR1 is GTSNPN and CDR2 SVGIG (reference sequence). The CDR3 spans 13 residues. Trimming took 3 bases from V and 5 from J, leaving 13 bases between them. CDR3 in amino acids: CAWRTGVGETQYF. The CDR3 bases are TGTGCCTGGAGAACCGGGGTCGGGGAGACCCAGTACTTC.

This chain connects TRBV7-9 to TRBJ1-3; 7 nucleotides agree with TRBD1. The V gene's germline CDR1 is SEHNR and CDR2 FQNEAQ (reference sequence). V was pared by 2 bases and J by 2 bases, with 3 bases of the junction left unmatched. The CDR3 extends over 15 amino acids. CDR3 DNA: TGTGCCAGCAGCTTATGGACAGGCACTGGAAACACCATATATTTT. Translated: CASSLWTGTGNTIYF.

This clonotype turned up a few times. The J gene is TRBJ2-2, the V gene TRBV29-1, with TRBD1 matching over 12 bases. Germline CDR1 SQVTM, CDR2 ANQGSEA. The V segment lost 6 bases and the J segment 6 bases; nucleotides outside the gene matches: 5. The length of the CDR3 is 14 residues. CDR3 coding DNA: TGCAGCGTGGGACAGGGGGCGCTTTCCGGGGAGCTGTTTTTT. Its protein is CSVGQGALSGELFF.

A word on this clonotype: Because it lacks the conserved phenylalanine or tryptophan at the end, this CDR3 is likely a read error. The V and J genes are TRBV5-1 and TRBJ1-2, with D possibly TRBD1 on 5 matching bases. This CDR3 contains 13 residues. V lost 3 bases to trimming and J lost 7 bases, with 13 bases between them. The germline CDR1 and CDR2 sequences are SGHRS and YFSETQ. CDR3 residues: CASSWDGSCGYTC. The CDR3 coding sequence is TGCGCCAGCAGCTGGGACGGTTCCTGTGGCTACACCTGC.

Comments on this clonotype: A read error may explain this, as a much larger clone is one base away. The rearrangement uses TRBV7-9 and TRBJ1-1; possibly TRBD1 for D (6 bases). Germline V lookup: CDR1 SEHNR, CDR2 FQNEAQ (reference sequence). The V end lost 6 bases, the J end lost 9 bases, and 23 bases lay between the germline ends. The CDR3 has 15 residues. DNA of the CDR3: TGTGCCAGCAGGGCATCGACAGGACTTGCAGGCCAAGCTTTCTTT. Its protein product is CASRASTGLAGQAFF.

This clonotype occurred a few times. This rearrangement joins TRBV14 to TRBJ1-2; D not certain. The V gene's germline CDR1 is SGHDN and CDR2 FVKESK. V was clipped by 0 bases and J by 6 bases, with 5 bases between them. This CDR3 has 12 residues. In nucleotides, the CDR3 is TGTGCCAGCAGCCAAGATTTCCATGGCTACACCTTC. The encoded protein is CASSQDFHGYTF.

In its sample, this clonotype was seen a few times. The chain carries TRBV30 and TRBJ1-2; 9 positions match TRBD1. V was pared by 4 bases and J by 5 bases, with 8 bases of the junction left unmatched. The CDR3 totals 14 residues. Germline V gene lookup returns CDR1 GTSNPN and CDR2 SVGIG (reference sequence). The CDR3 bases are TGTGCCTGGACACCCGACAGGGGGATGTATGGCTACACCTTC. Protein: CAWTPDRGMYGYTF. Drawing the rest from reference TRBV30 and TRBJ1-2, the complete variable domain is SQTIHQWPATLVQPVGSPLSLECTVEGTSNPNLYWYRQAAGRGLQLLFYSVGIGQISSEVPQNLSASRPQDRQFILSSKKLLLSDSGFYLCAWTPDRGMYGYTFGSGTRLTVV.

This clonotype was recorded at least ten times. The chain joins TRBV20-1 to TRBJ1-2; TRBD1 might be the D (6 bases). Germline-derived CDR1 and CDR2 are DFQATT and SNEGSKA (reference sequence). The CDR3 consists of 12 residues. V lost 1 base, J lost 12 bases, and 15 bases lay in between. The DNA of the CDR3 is TGCAGTGCTAGAGCCGGGGGACACGAAGACACCTTC. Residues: CSARAGGHEDTF.

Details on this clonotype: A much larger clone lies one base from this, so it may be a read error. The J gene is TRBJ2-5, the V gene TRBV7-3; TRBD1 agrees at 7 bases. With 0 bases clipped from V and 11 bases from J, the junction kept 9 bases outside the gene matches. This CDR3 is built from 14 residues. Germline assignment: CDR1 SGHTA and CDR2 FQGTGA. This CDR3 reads CASSLTRQGHEQYF. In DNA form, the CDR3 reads TGTGCCAGCAGCTTAACGAGACAGGGTCATGAGCAGTACTTC.

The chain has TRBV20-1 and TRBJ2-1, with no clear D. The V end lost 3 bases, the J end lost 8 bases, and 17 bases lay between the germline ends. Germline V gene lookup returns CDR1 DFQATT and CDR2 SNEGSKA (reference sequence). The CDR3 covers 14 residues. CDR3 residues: CSASPPYSSDEQFF. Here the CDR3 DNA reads TGCAGTGCTAGCCCCCCCTACTCTTCGGATGAGCAGTTCTTC.